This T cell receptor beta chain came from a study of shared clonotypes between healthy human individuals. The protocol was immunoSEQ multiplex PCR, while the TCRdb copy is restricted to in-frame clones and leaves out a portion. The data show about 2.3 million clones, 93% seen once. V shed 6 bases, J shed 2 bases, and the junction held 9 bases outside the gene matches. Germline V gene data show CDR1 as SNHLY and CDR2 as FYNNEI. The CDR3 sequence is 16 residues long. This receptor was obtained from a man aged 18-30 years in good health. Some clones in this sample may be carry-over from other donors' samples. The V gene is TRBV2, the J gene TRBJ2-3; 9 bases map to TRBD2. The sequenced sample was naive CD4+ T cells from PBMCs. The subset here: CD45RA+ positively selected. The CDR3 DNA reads TGTGCCAGCAGAGCCGGGACTAGCAGAATCACAGATACGCAGTATTTT. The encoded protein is CASRAGTSRITDTQYF.